A selection of T cell receptor beta chains follows, all from one sample in a study of blood T cell repertoires in COVID-19. Assay: immunoSEQ multiplex PCR; the TCRdb copy retains only in-frame clones and omits some. This repertoire shows some 150,000 clones, about 90% found once; its top ten account for 2% to 2.5%. Sequencing was done on a sample of peripheral blood. All receptors derive from a human donor in a cohort sampled during active COVID-19. Both conserved end residues are part of each CDR3. D genes are given only for firm matches. The listing skips clone size in some rows; elsewhere it reads once, few, many or a size class.

clone_size d_call j_call v_call cdr3_nt cdr3_aa
NA NA TRBJ2-6 TRBV2 TGTGCCAGCACCTACTCTGGGGCCAACGTCCTGACTTTC CASTYSGANVLTF
NA TRBD2 TRBJ2-7 TRBV27 TGTGCCAGCAGTCTCTCCGGGACTAGCGGGCTTTCCTACGAGCAGTACTTC CASSLSGTSGLSYEQYF
NA NA TRBJ1-3 TRBV2 TGTGCCAGCACTCCCGGAACAGACTCTGGAAACACCATATATTTT CASTPGTDSGNTIYF
NA TRBD1 TRBJ1-4 TRBV19 TGTGCCAGTGCCGGGACAGGGATTGAAAAACTGTTTTTT CASAGTGIEKLFF
NA TRBD1 TRBJ2-7 TRBV14 TGTGCCAGCAGCCAAGGGGGACAGGTCTACGAGCAGTACTTC CASSQGGQVYEQYF
NA TRBD1 TRBJ2-7 TRBV11-2 TGTGCCAGTCAAAAAACAGGGGCCATGGGTGACGAGCAGTACTTC CASQKTGAMGDEQYF
NA TRBD1 TRBJ2-7 TRBV20-1 TGCAGTGCCCAAGACAGGGGAAAGCAGTACTTC CSAQDRGKQYF
NA NA TRBJ1-4 TRBV28 TGTGCCACCGGGGGTCGTCTAAGAGAAAAACTGTTTTTT CATGGRLREKLFF
few TRBD2 TRBJ2-1 TRBV29-1 TGCAGCGTTGACCCCACGACCCGGGGGGGCTGGACTGATGAGCAGTTCTTC CSVDPTTRGGWTDEQFF
once TRBD2 TRBJ2-3 TRBV19 TGTGCCAGTAGTATCGACCGACTAGCGGGAGGGCCATCAGATACGCAGTATTTT CASSIDRLAGGPSDTQYF
NA NA TRBJ1-1 TRBV4-2 TGTGCCAGCAGCCAACTGGGTGAAAGGGGAATTGTTCCTGAAGCTTTCTTT CASSQLGERGIVPEAFF
NA TRBD1 TRBJ1-5 TRBV7-6 TGTGCCAGCAGCTCACGGACAGGGGATCAGCCCCAGCATTTT CASSSRTGDQPQHF
NA NA TRBJ1-5 TRBV19 TGTGCCAGCGACCGACTTAGCAGCAATCAGCCCCAGCATTTT CASDRLSSNQPQHF
NA NA TRBJ2-1 TRBV9 TGTGCCAGCAGCCCGACTAGTTTTTATGAGCAGTTCTTC CASSPTSFYEQFF
NA TRBD1 TRBJ1-5 TRBV28 TGTGCCAGCAGGCCACATGTCTTGAGACAGGGGACTAATCAGCCCCAGCATTTT CASRPHVLRQGTNQPQHF
NA TRBD2 TRBJ2-3 TRBV5-4 TGTGCCAGCAGCCCCGGTAGCGGGAGTCTGATAGATACGCAGTATTTT CASSPGSGSLIDTQYF
NA TRBD2 TRBJ2-3 TRBV7-2 TGTGCCAGCAGTAAGGCTGTAGCGGGGGCCACCAGTGATACGCAGTATTTT CASSKAVAGATSDTQYF
NA TRBD1 TRBJ1-2 TRBV3-1/TRBV3-2 TGTGCCAGCAGCTCAATCCGGACAGGCTATGGCTACACCTTC CASSSIRTGYGYTF
NA NA TRBJ1-3 TRBV28 TGTGCCAGCAGTAGGTCGGGATCTGGAAACACCATATATTTT CASSRSGSGNTIYF
NA TRBD1 TRBJ2-4 TRBV5-1 TGCGCCAGCAGCGTCAGGGGGACAGGGAATGGAAACATTCAGTACTTC CASSVRGTGNGNIQYF
NA TRBD2 TRBJ2-2 TRBV30 TGTGCTGGAGGGGAGGGCCTCACCGGGGAGCTGTTTTTT CAGGEGLTGELFF
many NA TRBJ2-1 TRBV7-3 TGTGCCAGCAGCTTAGTGGGGAGCCCGAGCTCCTACAATGAGCAGTTCTTC CASSLVGSPSSYNEQFF
NA TRBD2 TRBJ2-7 TRBV30 TGTGCCTGGAATAGCGGGTTCTCCTCCTACGAGCAGTACTTC CAWNSGFSSYEQYF
NA NA TRBJ1-6 TRBV28 TGTGCCAGCAGTTTATGGAGAGTATTCCACTTT CASSLWRVFHF
NA TRBD2 TRBJ2-3 TRBV11-2 TGTGCCAGCAGACGCGGGGGGGCAGCTAGCACAGATACGCAGTATTTT CASRRGGAASTDTQYF
NA NA TRBJ1-1 TRBV7-8 TGTGCCAGCAGCTCGGTCAGGGTGGCTGAAGCTTTCTTT CASSSVRVAEAFF
NA NA TRBJ1-3 TRBV7-2 TGTGCCAGCAGCCCCTTCAGGGATCCTGGAAACACCATATATTTT CASSPFRDPGNTIYF
few NA TRBJ1-4 TRBV4-1 TGCGCCAGCAGCCAAGTAGTGGGGCCAGGGCGGCATGAAAAACTGTTTTTT CASSQVVGPGRHEKLFF
NA TRBD1 TRBJ1-1 TRBV5-1 TGCGCCAGCAGTACAGGGGAATGGAACACTGAAGCTTTCTTT CASSTGEWNTEAFF
NA NA TRBJ1-5 TRBV6-2/TRBV6-3 TGTGCCAGCAGTTACGGCAGGGCGGATCAGCCCCAGCATTTT CASSYGRADQPQHF
NA TRBD1 TRBJ2-1 TRBV6-5 TGTGCCAGCAGCAGGGGGCGTTCCTACAATGAGCAGTTCTTC CASSRGRSYNEQFF
once NA TRBJ2-5 TRBV3-1/TRBV3-2 TGTGCCAGCAGCCAAGATACCGAGTGGGAGACCCAGTACTTC CASSQDTEWETQYF
NA NA TRBJ1-1 TRBV7-9 TGTGCCAGCAGCCACACCGTTGATTCGGAAGCTTTCTTT CASSHTVDSEAFF
NA NA TRBJ2-1 TRBV5-1 TGCGCCAGCAGCCAGGAGGGTGCCTACAATGAGCAGTTCTTC CASSQEGAYNEQFF
NA NA TRBJ2-7 TRBV21-1 TGTGCCAGCACCCGGGCCCTTTGTCGGGAGATTCCCTACGAGCAGTACTTC CASTRALCREIPYEQYF
NA NA TRBJ2-3 TRBV5-5 TGTGCCAGCAGCTTGTACTCCGGGGTTTCTACAGATACGCAGTATTTT CASSLYSGVSTDTQYF
once TRBD2 TRBJ2-3 TRBV4-2 TGTGCCAGCAGCCACAGGACTAGCGGGTCCACAGATACGCAGTATTTT CASSHRTSGSTDTQYF
many NA TRBJ1-2 TRBV7-9 TGTGCCAGCAGCTTGATTCAAGAGGCGGTCGGCTACACCTTC CASSLIQEAVGYTF
NA NA TRBJ2-7 TRBV7-2 TGTGCCAGCAGCTTAGCGGGGAGCAACTACGAGCAGTACTTC CASSLAGSNYEQYF